Below, 21 T cell receptor beta chains from the same sample are listed, as sequenced in a study of cytomegalovirus exposure and HLA in healthy donors. PCR amplification relied on 60 Vbeta primers (plus 13 Jbeta primers). Data came from immunoSEQ multiplex PCR; TCRdb stores just in-frame clones and leaves some out. The data hold about 150,000 clones, with roughly 80% observed a single time. Material for sequencing was PBMCs. These receptor sequences come from a male donor in good health and CMV-seronegative.

The gene calls are TRBV7-3 and TRBJ2-3; TRBD2 matches 12 bases. The CDR3 consists of 16 residues. Germline V gives CDR1 SGHTA, CDR2 FQGTGA. The J segment lost 6 bases and the V segment lost 5 bases, leaving 9 bases of the junction unmatched. Here the CDR3 DNA reads TGTGCCAGCAGCGACCGGGGACTAGCGGGCGGGGATACGCAGTATTTT. It translates to CASSDRGLAGGDTQYF.

The chain employs TRBV18 and TRBJ2-7, with 11 bases matching TRBD2. There are 13 residues in the CDR3. CDR1 is KGHSH and CDR2 is LQKENI in the germline V gene. The V and J ends lost 2 bases and 12 bases, in that order; junction bases with no gene match: 6. The CDR3 coding sequence is TGTGCCAGCTCACCAATAGCGGGGGGGTCTCTGTACTTC. It encodes CASSPIAGGSLYF.

The J gene is TRBJ2-5, the V gene TRBV19; D possibly corresponds to TRBD2 (8 bases). The CDR3 is 15 residues long. CDR1 LNHDA and CDR2 SQIVND come from the germline V gene (reference sequence). V was shortened by 3 bases and J by 5 bases, with 16 bases between the two germline ends. The CDR3: CASSIGRATGETQYF. CDR3 DNA sequence: TGTGCCAGTAGTATCGGGAGGGCGACAGGGGAGACCCAGTACTTC.

This chain uses TRBV11-2 with TRBJ1-3; D remains unclear. Germline CDR1 SGHAT, CDR2 FQNNGV. The length of the CDR3 is 18 residues. V was trimmed by 5 bases and J by 0 bases, leaving 20 bases between them. For the CDR3, the DNA is TGTGCCAGCAGCCCGCTTTCGTGGCAGATACCCTCTGGAAACACCATATATTTT. Translated: CASSPLSWQIPSGNTIYF.

A note on this clone: The sample contains more than one DNA sequence encoding this CDR3. The chain recombines TRBV7-9 with TRBJ1-5; 7 nucleotides align to TRBD1. V shed 1 base and J 4 bases; nucleotides not matched to a gene: 1. The length of the CDR3 is 14 residues. Germline CDR1 reads SEHNR; CDR2 reads FQNEAQ (reference sequence). The CDR3 loop is CASSLDRGNQPQHF. The CDR3 coding sequence is TGTGCCAGCAGCTTAGACAGGGGAAATCAGCCCCAGCATTTT.

The V call is TRBV27, the J call TRBJ1-4; D is uncertain. The V gene's germline CDR1 is MNHEY and CDR2 SMNVEV (reference sequence). Trimming took 6 bases from V and 4 from J, leaving 15 bases between them. The CDR3 totals 15 residues. CDR3 sequence reads: CASSRGTARNEKLFF. The CDR3 region has the DNA TGTGCCAGCAGCCGTGGTACAGCTCGTAATGAAAAACTGTTTTTT.

This clone was counted only a few times. CDR3 loop: CASSPTGAQYF. CDR3 coding DNA: TGTGCCAGCAGCCCGACAGGGGCGCAGTACTTC. This chain joins TRBV11-2 and TRBJ2-7; 8 bases agree with TRBD1. This CDR3 spans 11 amino acids. Germline-derived CDR1 and CDR2 are SGHAT and FQNNGV. The V segment lost 5 bases and the J segment 9 bases; nucleotides outside the gene matches: 3.

The chain combines TRBV7-2 with TRBJ2-7, with 15 bases identical to TRBD2. This CDR3 has 15 amino acids. Trimming at V came to 3 bases and at J to 6 bases, leaving 3 bases not matched to a gene. Germline CDR1 reads SGHTA; CDR2 reads FQGNSA. The CDR3 DNA reads as TGTGCCAGCAGCTTGGGACTAGCGGGAGGTGTCGAGCAGTACTTC. This sequence encodes CASSLGLAGGVEQYF. Together with reference TRBV7-2 and TRBJ2-7, the CDR3 gives the full variable domain: GAGVSQSPSNKVTEKGKDVELRCDPISGHTALYWYRQSLGQGLEFLIYFQGNSAPDKSGLPSDRFSAERTGGSVSTLTIQRTQQEDSAVYLCASSLGLAGGVEQYFGPGTRLTVT.

This clone was seen a few times. In DNA form, the CDR3 reads TGTGCCATCAGTGACTGGGGCAGGAGCTCCTACAATGAGCAGTTCTTC. Amino acids: CAISDWGRSSYNEQFF. The V call is TRBV10-3, the J call TRBJ2-1, with D tentatively TRBD1 (5 bases). This CDR3 has 16 amino acids. V was trimmed by 3 bases and J by 0 bases, leaving 12 bases between them. Per the germline V gene, CDR1 is ENHRY and CDR2 is SYGVKD.

The chain combines TRBV19 with TRBJ2-1; 9 nucleotides agree with TRBD2. V was clipped by 9 bases and J by 7 bases; unmatched bases: 10. Germline assignment: CDR1 LNHDA and CDR2 SQIVND (reference sequence). The CDR3 sequence is 14 residues long. DNA of the CDR3: TGTGCCAGCGCGGCCGGGACTAGCTATAATGAGCAGTTCTTC. Amino acids: CASAAGTSYNEQFF.

The gene calls are TRBV7-3 and TRBJ2-7; possibly TRBD1 for D (5 bases). The CDR3 is 15 amino acids. Germline CDR1 is SGHTA and CDR2 is FQGTGA. Trimming stripped 3 bases from V and 0 bases from J, with 12 bases between. CDR3 coding DNA: TGTGCCAGCAGCTTTTCGCAACAGGCCTCCTACGAGCAGTACTTC. Translated, it gives CASSFSQQASYEQYF.

V gene TRBV6-4 combines with J gene TRBJ2-3; perhaps TRBD2 as D (6 bases). Trimming cost V 1 base and J 3 bases, with 8 bases left between them. Germline V CDR1 and CDR2: MRHNA, SNTAGT. The CDR3 length is 14 residues. In DNA form, the CDR3 reads TGTGCCAGCAGTGACTTGGGGGGAACAGATACGCAGTATTTT. Its protein is CASSDLGGTDTQYF.

J is TRBJ1-2 and V is TRBV5-6; 7 bases agree with TRBD1. The J segment lost 3 bases and the V segment lost 0 bases, leaving 2 bases of the junction unmatched. The V gene's germline CDR1 is SGHDT and CDR2 YYEEEE. The CDR3 length is 14 residues. The CDR3 DNA reads TGTGCCAGCAGCTTGGGAGGGGGCGACTATGGCTACACCTTC. Translated, it gives CASSLGGGDYGYTF.

The CDR3 DNA is TGTGCCTGGACGACAAGGTCGAACACTGAAGCTTTCTTT. Protein product: CAWTTRSNTEAFF. This chain joins TRBV30 and TRBJ1-1; D remains ambiguous. V was cut by 4 bases and J by 1 base, with 10 bases left in between. Germline V gene data show CDR1 as GTSNPN and CDR2 as SVGIG (reference sequence). The CDR3 contains 13 residues.

V is TRBV5-1 and J is TRBJ1-1; possibly TRBD1 for D (6 bases). The CDR3 is made up of 16 amino acids. The germline CDR1 and CDR2 sequences are SGHRS and YFSETQ. V gave up 1 base and J gave up 3 bases, with 16 bases separating them. The CDR3 nucleotides read TGCGCCAGCAGCTTGTTTGTAGGGGGGGCGGACACTGAAGCTTTCTTT. It encodes CASSLFVGGADTEAFF.

This clone has just a few counts. The chain is built from TRBV2 and TRBJ2-5; 8 bases line up with TRBD1. CDR3 length: 15 amino acids. Germline values: CDR1 SNHLY, CDR2 FYNNEI. Trimming removed 4 bases from V and 2 bases from J; junction bases left unmatched: 6. In DNA, the CDR3 is TGTGCCAGCAGTGCTGACAGGGGAACTCAAGAGACCCAGTACTTC. Translating it yields CASSADRGTQETQYF.

Regarding this clone: The junction differs from germline at one of its ends, possibly a read error. The V call is TRBV7-9, the J call TRBJ1-5; 8 bases line up with TRBD1. This CDR3 region has 15 residues. Germline CDR1 is SEHNR and CDR2 is FQNEAQ (reference sequence). The CDR3 nucleotides read TGTTCCAGCAGCCAGGGACAGGAGAACAATCAGCCCCAGCATTTT. Its protein product is CSSSQGQENNQPQHF.

V and J are TRBV5-4 and TRBJ1-4; 7 positions match TRBD1. Trimming at V came to 7 bases and at J to 4 bases, leaving 4 bases not matched to a gene. CDR3 length: 13 amino acids. From germline, CDR1 is SGHNT and CDR2 YYREEE (reference sequence). CDR3 bases: TGTGCCAGCGCCGGGACAGTTAATGAAAAACTGTTTTTT. This codes for CASAGTVNEKLFF.

This sequence joins TRBV18 and TRBJ1-5; D not resolved. The CDR3 is 13 residues long. Germline V gene sequence: CDR1 KGHSH, CDR2 LQKENI. V was clipped by 4 bases and J by 4 bases, with 8 bases between them. The CDR3 nucleotides read TGTGCCAGCTCACAACAGTCTAATCAGCCCCAGCATTTT. This sequence encodes CASSQQSNQPQHF.

Turning to this clone: A junction end diverges from the germline sequence, so it may reflect a read error. V is TRBV7-9 and J is TRBJ2-7; 9 bases match TRBD1. CDR1 is SEHNR and CDR2 is FQNEAQ in the germline V gene (reference sequence). The CDR3 extends over 13 amino acids. The CDR3: CSSSGQGSYEQYF. The CDR3, as DNA: TGTTCCAGCAGCGGACAGGGGTCCTACGAGCAGTACTTC.

The V and J genes are TRBV4-1 and TRBJ1-3; D is perhaps TRBD1 (6 bases). The germline gives CDR1 MGHRA, CDR2 YSYEKL. V was cut by 1 base and J by 6 bases, with 16 bases left in between. The CDR3 runs to 16 residues. This chain's CDR3 is CASSQGKGGMANTIYF. In DNA, the CDR3 is TGCGCCAGCAGCCAAGGGAAAGGGGGAATGGCAAACACCATATATTTT.